This passage covers 5 T cell receptor beta chains from one sample sequenced in a study of cytomegalovirus exposure and HLA in healthy donors. 60 Vbeta and 13 Jbeta primers were used in PCR. Measured with immunoSEQ multiplex PCR; TCRdb has only the in-frame clones, and not every one. Counted here are 180,000 or so clones, roughly a tenth occurring once; the ten biggest clones make up less than 1.5%. What was sequenced was PBMCs. The receptors derive from a woman aged 25 to 39 in good health and CMV-seropositive.

This clone was observed a handful of times. The chain joins TRBV19 to TRBJ2-5, with 9 bases matching TRBD1. CDR1 LNHDA and CDR2 SQIVND come from the germline V gene (reference sequence). The CDR3 sequence is 14 residues long. The trim removed 6 bases at V and 5 bases at J, leaving 7 bases unmatched. The DNA for the CDR3 is TGTGCCAGTAGCCTACAGGGGGCGTCGGAGACCCAGTACTTC. Amino acid sequence: CASSLQGASETQYF.

The chain recombines TRBV5-8 with TRBJ1-1, with D uncertain. The CDR3 consists of 13 residues. The V and J ends lost 0 bases and 6 bases respectively, with 9 bases between them. Germline CDR1 SGHTS, CDR2 YDEGEE. Written as DNA, the CDR3 is TGTGCCAGCAGCTTGGCCCTTAGAGCTGAAGCTTTCTTT. Amino acids: CASSLALRAEAFF.

This clone has only a few counts. This chain joins TRBV27 and TRBJ2-7, with unresolved D. V lost 4 bases and J 7 bases, leaving 14 bases between the germline ends. Per the germline V gene, CDR1 is MNHEY and CDR2 is SMNVEV (reference sequence). The CDR3 length is 13 residues. The CDR3 region has the DNA TGTGCCAGCAGTTCCCTAGTTCCCTGGGAGCAGTACTTC. Translated: CASSSLVPWEQYF.

There are a few counts of this clone. This chain joins TRBV11-2 and TRBJ1-2; maybe TRBD1 (5 bases). V lost 1 base to trimming and J lost 7 bases, with 16 bases between them. This CDR3 comprises 15 residues. The germline gives CDR1 SGHAT, CDR2 FQNNGV. CDR3 sequence reads: CASSLGASLRGGYTF. CDR3 in DNA: TGTGCCAGCAGCTTAGGGGCGAGCCTTAGGGGTGGCTACACCTTC.

This clone showed up just a few times. The V call is TRBV6-6, the J call TRBJ2-5; TRBD1 aligns across 7 bases. Trimming at V came to 6 bases and at J to 3 bases, leaving 10 bases not matched to a gene. The CDR3 has 15 amino acids. CDR1 and CDR2 from the germline V gene are MNHNY and SVGAGI (reference sequence). This chain's CDR3 is CASSKPRDSEETQYF. Written as DNA, the CDR3 is TGTGCCAGCAGCAAACCCCGGGACAGTGAAGAGACCCAGTACTTC.